This T cell receptor (beta chain) is from a study of PD-1 blockade in classical Hodgkin lymphoma. Indicated time point: cycle 4 day 1 (C4D1), after more than five weeks of nivolumab. Patients all relapsed after autologous stem cell transplantation, and there was variation in brentuximab vedotin exposure. Clones were sequenced by immunoSEQ multiplex PCR, and TCRdb holds only the in-frame ones, with some missing. The sample lists around 93,000 clones, over 75% seen once, with roughly 9.4% in the top ten. Germline trimming cut 2 bases from V and 5 bases from J; bases unmatched to any gene: 6. The CDR3 contains 15 residues. The germline V gene has CDR1 SGHRS and CDR2 YFSETQ.

The genes are TRBV5-1 and TRBJ1-4, with 7 bases identical to TRBD1. The receptor comes from a human donor with classical Hodgkin lymphoma. The specimen comprised peripheral blood mononuclear cells (PBMCs), sampled before the fourth cycle of nivolumab. The DNA for the CDR3 is TGCGCCAGCAGCTTCGCCGGGACAGAAAATGAAAAACTGTTTTTT. Its protein product is CASSFAGTENEKLFF.